These 20 T cell receptor beta chains were all obtained from the same sample, sequenced in a study of blood T cell repertoires in COVID-19. Libraries were prepared by immunoSEQ multiplex PCR; TCRdb keeps only in-frame clonotypes and omits some of them. The sample carries 50,000 to 80,000 clones, under 90% recorded once. The sequenced sample consisted of peripheral blood. These receptors were obtained from a man aged 60-69 years with acute or convalescent COVID-19.

The V and J genes are TRBV7-8 and TRBJ2-5; weak D call: TRBD1 (6 bases). In germline, CDR1 is SGHVS, CDR2 FQNEAQ. V lost 4 bases to trimming and J lost 0 bases, with 12 bases between them. The CDR3 contains 15 residues. DNA of the CDR3: TGTGCCAGCAGCTCCACAGGGAAGGACCAAGAGACCCAGTACTTC. Translating it yields CASSSTGKDQETQYF.

V gene TRBV6-1 combines with J gene TRBJ1-6; D is undetermined. This CDR3 has 15 residues. Trimming shortened V by 2 bases and J by 9 bases, and 14 bases separated the two germline ends. CDR1 and CDR2 (germline): MNHNS, SASEGT. The CDR3 spells CASSEFRSGFSPLHF. CDR3 DNA: TGTGCCAGCAGTGAATTTAGGTCCGGGTTTTCACCCCTCCACTTT.

The chain employs TRBV6-5 and TRBJ2-1; TRBD1 agrees at 10 bases. This CDR3 has 15 residues. The ends lost 0 bases at V and 10 bases at J; junction bases unmatched: 6. Germline V lookup: CDR1 MNHEY, CDR2 SVGAGI. The CDR3 DNA reads as TGTGCCAGCAGTTACTCGACAGGGGGCCTGAGGGAGCAGTTCTTC. This encodes CASSYSTGGLREQFF.

The chain has TRBV11-2 and TRBJ1-2; 8 positions match TRBD1. Germline V gene sequence: CDR1 SGHAT, CDR2 FQNNGV. This CDR3 comprises 13 residues. J lost 9 bases, V lost 5 bases, and 8 bases had no gene match. Here the CDR3 reads CASSPRTGTRYTF. CDR3 nucleotide sequence: TGTGCCAGCAGCCCGCGGACAGGGACGCGCTACACCTTC.

The J gene is TRBJ1-6, the V gene TRBV6-5, with D perhaps matching TRBD1 (5 bases). Trimming took 0 bases from V and 6 from J, leaving 12 bases between them. The CDR3 covers 16 residues. The germline CDR1 and CDR2 sequences are MNHEY and SVGAGI. This CDR3 reads CASSYSRQGGNSPLHF. DNA of the CDR3: TGTGCCAGCAGTTACTCGAGGCAGGGTGGTAATTCACCCCTCCACTTT.

V gene TRBV29-1 combines with J gene TRBJ1-4; 11 positions match TRBD1. After removal of 8 bases from V and 8 bases from J, the junction contained 7 bases not matched to a gene. The CDR3 totals 13 residues. CDR1 and CDR2 (germline): SQVTM, ANQGSEA. The CDR3: CSTRTGGEEKLFF. The CDR3 nucleotides are TGCAGCACTCGGACAGGGGGCGAGGAAAAACTGTTTTTT.

This rearrangement joins TRBV19 to TRBJ1-1, with 9 bases aligning to TRBD1. The CDR3 length is 15 residues. V shed 5 bases, J shed 1 base, and the junction held 5 bases outside the gene matches. Per germline, CDR1 LNHDA and CDR2 SQIVND (reference sequence). The CDR3 region is CASSSPGQGNTEAFF. In DNA form, the CDR3 reads TGTGCCAGTAGTTCACCGGGACAGGGGAACACTGAAGCTTTCTTT.

The chain combines TRBV10-2 with TRBJ2-7, with a weak D call TRBD2 (6 bases). CDR3 length: 13 amino acids. Germline CDR1 is WSHSY and CDR2 is SAAADI. V lost 2 bases and J lost 1, with 6 bases in between. The CDR3 DNA follows: TGCGCCAGCAGTGAGGGGGGGTCCTACGAGCAGTACTTC. Encoded protein: CASSEGGSYEQYF.

V and J are TRBV10-3 and TRBJ2-2; a possible D gene is TRBD1 (6 bases). The CDR3 is made up of 16 amino acids. The V end lost 6 bases, the J end lost 0 bases, and 14 bases lay between the germline ends. CDR1 is ENHRY and CDR2 is SYGVKD in the germline V gene. The CDR3 nucleotides read TGTGCCATCAGACCGGGACACGGGACGAACACCGGGGAGCTGTTTTTT. Translating gives CAIRPGHGTNTGELFF.

The rearrangement uses TRBV6-5 and TRBJ1-2, with TRBD1 matching over 9 bases. Germline V gives CDR1 MNHEY, CDR2 SVGAGI. V shed 5 bases, J shed 3 bases, and the junction held 1 base outside the gene matches. This CDR3 has 13 residues. The CDR3 sequence: CASSRTGDYGYTF. Written as DNA, the CDR3 is TGTGCCAGCAGTAGGACAGGGGACTATGGCTACACCTTC.

This rearrangement joins TRBV11-2 to TRBJ2-7; the match to TRBD1 covers 9 bases. J lost 6 bases, V lost 5 bases, and 11 bases had no gene match. Germline V gene lookup returns CDR1 SGHAT and CDR2 FQNNGV. The CDR3 is 15 residues long. The chain's CDR3 is CASSPGGQGFREQYF. In DNA form, the CDR3 reads TGTGCCAGCAGCCCCGGGGGACAGGGATTTCGCGAGCAGTACTTC.

This rearrangement joins TRBV6-5 to TRBJ2-2; the D gene is possibly TRBD2 (5 bases). The CDR3 covers 14 residues. Trimming took off 8 bases at V and 4 bases at J, with 14 bases between the two ends. Germline V gene sequence: CDR1 MNHEY, CDR2 SVGAGI. This CDR3 reads CASRLVGSTGELFF. CDR3 nucleotides: TGTGCCAGCCGCCTTGTGGGGAGCACCGGGGAGCTGTTTTTT.

The V and J genes are TRBV3-1 (or the pseudogene TRBV3-2) and TRBJ2-5; 9 bases map to TRBD2. Germline values: CDR1 LGHDT, CDR2 YNNKEL (reference sequence). The CDR3 is made up of 16 amino acids. The junction had 11 bases not matched to a gene; V was cut back by 6 bases and J by 3 bases. The DNA of the CDR3 is TGTGCCAGCAGGTTATCGGGGACTAGCTTCGAAGAGACCCAGTACTTC. Residues: CASRLSGTSFEETQYF.

The chain combines TRBV9 with TRBJ2-2, with 10 bases that match TRBD2. Germline V CDR1 and CDR2: SGDLS, YYNGEE. J was trimmed by 4 bases and V by 0 bases; bases with no gene match: 3. The CDR3 length is 16 residues. The CDR3 is CASSVEIAGGTGELFF. DNA for the CDR3: TGTGCCAGCAGCGTAGAGATAGCGGGGGGCACCGGGGAGCTGTTTTTT. The full variable domain, its missing parts supplied by reference TRBV9 and TRBJ2-2, is DSGVTQTPKHLITATGQRVTLRCSPRSGDLSVYWYQQSLDQGLQFLIQYYNGEERAKGNILERFSAQQFPDLHSELNLSSLELGDSALYFCASSVEIAGGTGELFFGEGSRLTVL.

This chain uses TRBV15 with TRBJ2-7; maybe TRBD1 (7 bases). The V and J ends lost 4 bases and 1 base respectively, with 14 bases between them. Per the germline V gene, CDR1 is LNHNV and CDR2 is YYDKDF (reference sequence). The CDR3 contains 15 residues. The CDR3 is CATSKQGDWSYEQYF. In nucleotides, the CDR3 is TGTGCCACCAGCAAGCAGGGGGACTGGTCCTACGAGCAGTACTTC.

V is TRBV29-1 and J is TRBJ1-2; D gene ambiguous. Deletions cut 1 base from V and 0 bases from J, with 15 bases between. Germline lookup yields CDR1 SQVTM and CDR2 ANQGSEA. The CDR3 contains 16 residues. The CDR3 sequence is CSVEGLEGGANYGYTF. In DNA, the CDR3 is TGCAGCGTTGAAGGCCTCGAGGGTGGGGCTAACTATGGCTACACCTTC.

This chain joins TRBV5-6 and TRBJ2-7; D may be TRBD1 (6 bases). Germline values: CDR1 SGHDT, CDR2 YYEEEE. This CDR3 is built from 14 residues. The V and J ends lost 4 bases and 1 base respectively, with 12 bases between them. The CDR3 bases are TGTGCCAGCAGCAATATAGGACAGTCCTACGAGCAGTACTTC. Translating it yields CASSNIGQSYEQYF. The full variable domain, rest sourced from reference TRBV5-6 and TRBJ2-7, is DAGVTQSPTHLIKTRGQQVTLRCSPKSGHDTVSWYQQALGQGPQFIFQYYEEEERQRGNFPDRFSGHQFPNYSSELNVNALLLGDSALYLCASSNIGQSYEQYFGPGTRLTVT.

V usage is TRBV24-1 and J usage is TRBJ1-2; D not resolved. Between the trimmed V and J ends, which lost 8 bases and 3 bases, there was a span of 18 bases. Per germline, CDR1 KGHDR and CDR2 SFDVKD. CDR3 length equals 15 residues. The CDR3 protein is CATNRSVRQDYGYTF. The CDR3 coding sequence is TGTGCCACCAATAGATCTGTGAGACAAGACTATGGCTACACCTTC.

The V and J genes are TRBV3-1 (or the pseudogene TRBV3-2) and TRBJ2-5; D may be TRBD1 (5 bases). Between the trimmed V and J ends, which lost 2 bases and 4 bases, there was a span of 11 bases. The germline V gene has CDR1 LGHDT and CDR2 YNNKEL (reference sequence). The CDR3 covers 14 residues. This CDR3 reads CASSQMARGETQYF. CDR3 nucleotides: TGTGCCAGCAGCCAAATGGCTAGGGGAGAGACCCAGTACTTC.

The chain joins TRBV9 to TRBJ1-2, with a weak D call TRBD1 (5 bases). The germline gives CDR1 SGDLS, CDR2 YYNGEE. V was trimmed by 2 bases and J by 3 bases, leaving 8 bases between them. The CDR3 length is 13 residues. CDR3 protein: CASSVGGYYGYTF. CDR3 DNA sequence: TGTGCCAGCAGCGTGGGGGGGTACTATGGCTACACCTTC.